This T cell receptor beta chain was obtained from a study of regulatory and conventional T cells in breast cancer. Via MiXCR, TCRdb re-called the PCR reads, giving one row per CDR3 protein. The repertoire includes some 9,900 distinct CDR3 sequences, approximately 35% of them detected once, and roughly 6.1% sits in the top ten. The CDR3 loop spans 16 amino acids. In regard to this clonotype: A junction end diverges from the germline sequence, so it may reflect a read error.

This TCR was sampled from a male donor in good health. The rearrangement links TRBV12-3 or TRBV12-4 to TRBJ2-1, with 7 bases fitting TRBD2. Specimen: conventional T cells from blood. The CDR3 loop reads CASSLGGAGPYNELFF. CDR3 in DNA: TGTGCCAGCAGTTTAGGGGGAGCGGGGCCCTACAATGAGCTGTTCTTC.